The TCR beta chain described here comes from a study of cytomegalovirus exposure and HLA in healthy donors. Overall study findings and caveats: Later on, an analysis found that several of the most significant clusters appeared to be linked to common viral pathogens, which included parvovirus B19. Researchers catalogued about 160 TCR beta chains as cytomegalovirus-associated. Follow-up analysis found HLA locus-dependent TCR association rates, highest for DRB1 and lowest for HLA-C.

With respect to this clone: Antigen: not known.

CDR3 length: 16 residues. Germline V gene lookup returns CDR1 LNHNV and CDR2 YYDKDF (reference sequence). The J segment lost 4 bases and the V segment lost 5 bases, leaving 11 bases of the junction unmatched. The study ran its PCR with 60 Vbeta and 13 Jbeta primers. Produced via immunoSEQ multiplex PCR; TCRdb's table is partial and in-frame only. In the table there are roughly 140,000 clones, 80% of which are singletons. The sample was PBMCs. This TCR was recovered from a man aged 35-49 years in good health and CMV-seronegative. The rearrangement links TRBV15 to TRBJ1-2; 9 bases align to TRBD1. CDR3 DNA sequence: TGTGCCACCAGCTTAGGGACAGGGTCGAAGTCCTATGGCTACACCTTC. Its translation is CATSLGTGSKSYGYTF.